This T cell receptor (beta chain) appears in the sequencing data of a study of OX40 agonist ivuxolimab in advanced cancers. Background on the study: At 82.7% male, the cohort had a mean age of around 56 years, ranging from roughly 23 to 80. Past anti-PD-1, anti-PD-L1 or anti-CTLA-4 therapy was accepted, and 30% to 50% had received some.

Trimming left V 9 bases short and J 1 base short, with 13 bases between. CDR1 and CDR2 from the germline V gene are SGHRS and YFSETQ. The length of the CDR3 is 13 residues. To note about this clone: Antigen specificity is unknown.

General study findings and limits: Which antigen the expanded peripheral T cells recognized is unknown. The average count of expanded clones was higher among CD8+ T cells than among CD4+.

TCRdb's copy holds only in-frame clones and misses some; the assay was immunoSEQ multiplex PCR. Of fewer than 65,000 clones in the sample, around 90% were seen once. This sequence originates from an adult with an advanced solid tumor such as melanoma, head and neck, liver or kidney cancer. Sequenced material: CD4+ or CD8+ T cells sorted from blood, taken in a trial of the OX40 agonist ivuxolimab. V gene TRBV5-1 combines with J gene TRBJ1-1; D is uncertain. DNA of the CDR3: TGCGCCACCTCCTGGGAGGCGAACACTGAAGCTTTCTTT. Protein product: CATSWEANTEAFF.